The present T cell receptor (beta chain) was sequenced within a study of cytomegalovirus exposure and HLA in healthy donors. The table lists this clone with a few counts. Researchers ran the PCR with 60 Vbeta and 13 Jbeta primers. Sequenced by immunoSEQ multiplex PCR; TCRdb stores in-frame clones only, minus some. This table holds around 200,000 clones, roughly 80% found once. CDR1 and CDR2 from the germline V gene are SGHDT and YYEEEE. The ends lost 5 bases at V and 11 bases at J; junction bases unmatched: 10. CDR3 length: 13 residues. Sequencing was done on a sample of PBMCs. The rearrangement links TRBV5-6 to TRBJ1-1, with 9 bases aligning to TRBD1. The sequence came from a girl aged 2-9 years in good health and CMV-seronegative. CDR3 bases: TGTGCCAGCAGGTATTTAGCCGGGACAGGGGCTTTCTTT. Protein: CASRYLAGTGAFF. Complete variable domain (other parts from reference TRBV5-6 and TRBJ1-1): DAGVTQSPTHLIKTRGQQVTLRCSPKSGHDTVSWYQQALGQGPQFIFQYYEEEERQRGNFPDRFSGHQFPNYSSELNVNALLLGDSALYLCASRYLAGTGAFFGQGTRLTVV.